This T cell receptor beta chain was recorded in a study of T cells in Graves' hyperthyroidism and ophthalmopathy. Trimming removed 4 bases from V and 0 bases from J, with 7 bases in between. The germline V gene encodes CDR1 SGHRS and CDR2 YFSETQ. The CDR3 totals 14 residues. RNA transcripts served as the template for amplifying TCR beta CDR3 regions. When the TCR CDR3 underwent first-round RT-PCR, the HTBI primer set was used. One entry per CDR3 protein results from TCRdb running MiXCR on the multiplex PCR reads. The data hold about 480,000 distinct CDR3 sequences, with 22% observed a single time. This chain links TRBV5-1 with TRBJ1-4; D call uncertain. What was sequenced was blood. This TCR was recovered from a woman between 65 and 79 years old with Graves' ophthalmopathy. The CDR3 is CASSKDATNEKLFF. DNA for the CDR3: TGCGCCAGCAGCAAAGACGCAACTAATGAAAAACTGTTTTTT.